The rows below give T cell receptor beta chains drawn from one sample of a study of cytomegalovirus exposure and HLA in healthy donors. The assay was immunoSEQ multiplex PCR, and TCRdb's table has in-frame clones only and misses some. The sample holds about 33,000 clones. The sequenced material came from PBMCs. The receptors come from a man aged 40-49 years in good health and CMV-seronegative. CDR3s include the opening cysteine and the closing phenylalanine or tryptophan. The D gene is left open where the match is weak.

V gene	J gene	D gene	CDR3 DNA	CDR3 protein
TRBV4-2	TRBJ2-1	NA	TGTGCCAGCAGCCAAGAGCCAGTCAACAATGAGCAGTTCTTC	CASSQEPVNNEQFF
TRBV11-2	TRBJ1-2	NA	TGTGCCAGCAGGATGATACAGGGCGATGGCTACACCTTC	CASRMIQGDGYTF
TRBV2	TRBJ1-2	TRBD1	TGTGCCAGCAGTCGCTCAGGGGGCATTGGCTACACCTTC	CASSRSGGIGYTF
TRBV6-5	TRBJ1-2	NA	TGTGCCAGCAGTTACAAGGGAGAGGGAGGCTATGGCTACACCTTC	CASSYKGEGGYGYTF
TRBV30	TRBJ1-2	NA	TGTGCCTGGGGGGGGAGACAGAGCAACTATGGCTACACCTTC	CAWGGRQSNYGYTF
TRBV5-1	TRBJ2-7	NA	TGCGCCAGCAGGCCTCGGGACACGTCCTACGAGCAGTACTTC	CASRPRDTSYEQYF
TRBV27	TRBJ1-5	NA	TGTGCCAGCAGTTTCGATAGCATGGGTCAGCCCCAGCATTTT	CASSFDSMGQPQHF
TRBV19	TRBJ1-3	TRBD1	TGTGCCAGTAGTATCCGCGGACAGGGGGCGAATAGAAACACCATATATTTT	CASSIRGQGANRNTIYF
TRBV29-1	TRBJ2-2	TRBD2	TGCAGCGTTGGCGGGACTAGCGGGAGCGGGGAGCTGTTTTTT	CSVGGTSGSGELFF
TRBV29-1	TRBJ1-5	TRBD1	TGCAGCGTTACCCGGACAGGGGGCATTTTTCAGCCCCAGCATTTT	CSVTRTGGIFQPQHF
TRBV30	TRBJ1-2	TRBD1	TGTGCCTGGAGTAAATTGACAGGGACTGGCTACACCTTC	CAWSKLTGTGYTF
TRBV7-2	TRBJ1-5	NA	TGTGCCAGCAGCTTCCAGGATCGGCAGCCCCAGCATTTT	CASSFQDRQPQHF
TRBV19	TRBJ1-5	TRBD1	TGTGCCAGTAGTTCTGAGGACAGGGATCAGCCCCAGCATTTT	CASSSEDRDQPQHF
TRBV4-1	TRBJ2-7	NA	TGCGCCAGCAGCCAAGAAGGGCAGGGGACCCTCTACGAGCAGTACTTC	CASSQEGQGTLYEQYF
TRBV5-4	TRBJ1-2	TRBD1	TGTGCCAGCAGCTTGGGCCTCAGGGGGCGCACGGGACCCGGCTATGGCTACACCTTC	CASSLGLRGRTGPGYGYTF
TRBV9	TRBJ2-7	TRBD1	TGTGCCAGCAGCGTTCGGGACAGCCCATACGAGCAGTACTTC	CASSVRDSPYEQYF
TRBV7-2	TRBJ2-3	TRBD1	TGTGCCAGCAGCCCCTGGACAGGACCCACAGATACGCAGTATTTT	CASSPWTGPTDTQYF
TRBV6-1	TRBJ2-5	NA	TGTGCCAGCCACAGGGTAGAGACCCAGTACTTC	CASHRVETQYF
TRBV6-1	TRBJ1-5	NA	TGTGCCAGCAGTGTCGGACAGTCTATTAATCAGCCCCAGCATTTT	CASSVGQSINQPQHF
TRBV7-3	TRBJ1-1	NA	TGTGCCAGCAGCTTATCGGGCCGGGGAATCCCTGAAGCTTTCTTT	CASSLSGRGIPEAFF
TRBV30	TRBJ1-4	NA	TGTGCCTGGAGTGGTAGTGTAGCGACAACTAATGAAAAACTGTTTTTT	CAWSGSVATTNEKLFF
TRBV5-1	TRBJ1-5	NA	TGCGCCAGCAGTCCGGAGGGGCAGAATCAGCCCCAGCATTTT	CASSPEGQNQPQHF